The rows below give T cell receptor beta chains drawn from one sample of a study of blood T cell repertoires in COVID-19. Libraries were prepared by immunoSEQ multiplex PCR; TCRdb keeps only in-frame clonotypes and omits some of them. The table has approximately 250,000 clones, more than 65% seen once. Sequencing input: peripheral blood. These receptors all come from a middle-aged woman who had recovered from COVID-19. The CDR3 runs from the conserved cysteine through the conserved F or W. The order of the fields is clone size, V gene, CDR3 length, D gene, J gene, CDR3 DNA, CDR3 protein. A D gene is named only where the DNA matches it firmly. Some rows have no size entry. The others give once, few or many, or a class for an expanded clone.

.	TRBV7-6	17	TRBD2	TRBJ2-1	TGTGCCAGCAGCTCCAACCCCGGGACTAGCGGGCCTGGGGAGCAGTTCTTC	CASSSNPGTSGPGEQFF
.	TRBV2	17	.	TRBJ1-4	TGTGCCAGCAGTACGGGACTTTACCCGGAGTCTAATGAAAAACTGTTTTTT	CASSTGLYPESNEKLFF
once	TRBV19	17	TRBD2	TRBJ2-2	TGTGCCAGTAGTATATGGCTAGCGGGGGGTACCACCGGGGAGCTGTTTTTT	CASSIWLAGGTTGELFF
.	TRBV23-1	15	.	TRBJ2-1	TGCGCCAGCAGTCAGTTGACAGGCTCCTACAATGAGCAGTTCTTC	CASSQLTGSYNEQFF
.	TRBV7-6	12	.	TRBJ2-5	TGTGCCAGCAGTCCGTCCCGAGAGACCCAGTACTTC	CASSPSRETQYF
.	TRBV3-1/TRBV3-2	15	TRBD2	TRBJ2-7	TGTGCCAGCAGCCAAGCCAGCGGGGGGCCTTCAGGAAAGTACTTC	CASSQASGGPSGKYF
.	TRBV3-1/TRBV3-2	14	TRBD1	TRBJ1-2	TGTGCCAGCAGCCTCGGGACAGCAGCCTATGGCTACACCTTC	CASSLGTAAYGYTF
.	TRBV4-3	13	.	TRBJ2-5	TGCGCCAGCAGCCAAGCTGCAACTCTTACCCAGTACTTC	CASSQAATLTQYF
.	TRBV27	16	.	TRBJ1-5	TGTGCCAGCAGTCCCAACCTAGCAGGATTGGGTCAGCCCCAGCATTTT	CASSPNLAGLGQPQHF
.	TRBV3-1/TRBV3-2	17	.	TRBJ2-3	TGTGCCAGCAGCCAAGGTCTCCCCGGGAGATACACAGATACGCAGTATTTT	CASSQGLPGRYTDTQYF
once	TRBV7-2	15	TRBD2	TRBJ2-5	TGTGCCAGCAGCTCGCGCGGGGGGTATTTGGAGACCCAGTACTTC	CASSSRGGYLETQYF
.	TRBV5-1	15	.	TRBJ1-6	TGCGCCAGCAGCTTGGCCAACGGTCCGTATTCACCCCTCCACTTT	CASSLANGPYSPLHF
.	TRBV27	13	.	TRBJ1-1	TGTGCCAGCAGTTCCGTTTCGAACACTGAAGCTTTCTTT	CASSSVSNTEAFF
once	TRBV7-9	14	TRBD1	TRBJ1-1	TGTGCCAGCAGCCCCTCGGACAGGGACACTGAAGCTTTCTTT	CASSPSDRDTEAFF
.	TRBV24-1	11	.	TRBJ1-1	TGTGCCACCAGTGATTTGACGGACTGGGCCTTT	CATSDLTDWAF
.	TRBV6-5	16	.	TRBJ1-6	TGTGCCAGCAGTTCCGACAGCGACGTCTATAATTCACCCCTCCACTTT	CASSSDSDVYNSPLHF
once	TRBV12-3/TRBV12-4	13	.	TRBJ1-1	TGTGCCAGCAGTCCCGGGTCTAACACTGAAGCTTTCTTT	CASSPGSNTEAFF
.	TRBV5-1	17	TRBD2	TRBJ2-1	TGCGCCAGCAGCTCAGAGTCACCGGGACTAGTTTCTGATGAGCAGTTCTTC	CASSSESPGLVSDEQFF
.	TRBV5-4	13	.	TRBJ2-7	TGTGCCAGCAGCTTGGGGGGGGACTACGAGCAGTACTTC	CASSLGGDYEQYF
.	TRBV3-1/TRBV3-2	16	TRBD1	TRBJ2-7	TGTGCCAGCAGCCGAAGAATACAGGGGGCAAGGGGGGAGCAGTACTTC	CASSRRIQGARGEQYF
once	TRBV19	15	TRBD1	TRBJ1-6	TGTGCCAGTAGCCCCACAGGGGGGGCTAATTCACCCCTCCACTTT	CASSPTGGANSPLHF
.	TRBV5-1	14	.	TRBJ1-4	TGCGCCAGCAGCTTTGCAGGCTCTAATGAAAAACTGTTTTTT	CASSFAGSNEKLFF
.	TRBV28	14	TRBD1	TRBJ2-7	TGTGCCAGCAGTCTACAAGGGACAGCCTACGAGCAGTACTTC	CASSLQGTAYEQYF
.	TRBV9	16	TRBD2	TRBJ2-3	TGTGCCAGCAGCGTAGGGTCAGCGGGGCACACAGATACGCAGTATTTT	CASSVGSAGHTDTQYF
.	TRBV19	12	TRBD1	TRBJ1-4	TGTGCCAGTCGACAGGGATGGGAAAAACTGTTTTTT	CASRQGWEKLFF
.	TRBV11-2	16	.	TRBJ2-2	TGTGCCAGCAGCGCCCAGGGGCCTGCGAACACCGGGGAGCTGTTTTTT	CASSAQGPANTGELFF
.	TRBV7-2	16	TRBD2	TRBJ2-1	TGTGCCAGCAGCCGTTCTCTAGCGGGGGGGTCGAATGAGCAGTTCTTC	CASSRSLAGGSNEQFF
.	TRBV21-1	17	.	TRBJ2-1	TGTGCCAGCAGCAAAGGGCCTCAGGGGACTAGTCACAATGAGCAGTTCTTC	CASSKGPQGTSHNEQFF
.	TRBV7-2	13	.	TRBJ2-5	TGTGCCAGCAGACTCGACAGGACAGAGACCCAGTACTTC	CASRLDRTETQYF
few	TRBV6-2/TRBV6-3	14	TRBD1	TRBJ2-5	TGTGCCAGCAGTGGGGACAGGCCCGGGGAGACCCAGTACTTC	CASSGDRPGETQYF
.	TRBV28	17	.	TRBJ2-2	TGTGCCAGCAATAGCGGACCGATAGTTTCAAACACCGGGGAGCTGTTTTTT	CASNSGPIVSNTGELFF
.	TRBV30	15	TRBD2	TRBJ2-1	TGTGCCTGGAGTCGACCCGGGGGGACCTACAATGAGCAGTTCTTC	CAWSRPGGTYNEQFF
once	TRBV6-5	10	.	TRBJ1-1	TGTGCCAGCAGTTTTCTGAGGGCTTTCTTT	CASSFLRAFF
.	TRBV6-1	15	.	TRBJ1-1	TGTGCCAGCAGTGACGGGGCGGAGGGGAGCACTGAAGCTTTCTTT	CASSDGAEGSTEAFF
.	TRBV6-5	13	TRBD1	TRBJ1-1	TGTGCCAGCAGTCGCACAGACAGGGGGAAAGCTTTCTTT	CASSRTDRGKAFF
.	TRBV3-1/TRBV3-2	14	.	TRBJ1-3	TGTGCCAGCAGCCTCAGGGGCTCTGGAAACACCATATATTTT	CASSLRGSGNTIYF
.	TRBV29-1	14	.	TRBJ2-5	TGCAGCGTTGGTCCAGGGGTGATTCAAGAGACCCAGTACTTC	CSVGPGVIQETQYF
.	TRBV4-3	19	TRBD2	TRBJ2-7	TGCGCCAGCAGCCAACAGCCCCCGGGACTAGCGGGGGGCCACTACGAGCAGTACTTC	CASSQQPPGLAGGHYEQYF
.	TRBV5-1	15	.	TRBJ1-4	TGCGCCAGCAGGCCCGGGGTCGGGGGTAATGAAAAACTGTTTTTT	CASRPGVGGNEKLFF
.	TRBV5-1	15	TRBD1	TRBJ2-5	TGCGCCAGCAGCCCAAGGACAGGGGGCGTAGAGACCCAGTACTTC	CASSPRTGGVETQYF
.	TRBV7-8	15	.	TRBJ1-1	TGTGCCAGCAGCCCCGCGGGACCTATGAACACTGAAGCTTTCTTT	CASSPAGPMNTEAFF
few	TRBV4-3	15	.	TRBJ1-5	TGCGCCAGCAGCCATTCTTCAGGGGCGGGTCAGCCCCAGCATTTT	CASSHSSGAGQPQHF
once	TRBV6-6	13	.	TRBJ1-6	TGTGCCAGCAGTCCAGGACAGCATTCACCCCTCCACTTT	CASSPGQHSPLHF
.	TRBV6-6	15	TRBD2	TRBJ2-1	TGTGCCAGCAACCTAGCGGGGGGGCCTGGTAATGAGCAGTTCTTC	CASNLAGGPGNEQFF
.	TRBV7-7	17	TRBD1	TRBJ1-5	TGTGCTAGCAGCAGGGACAGGGGGCGCGCCCTAAATCAGCCCCAGCATTTT	CASSRDRGRALNQPQHF
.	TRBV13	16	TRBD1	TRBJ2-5	TGTGCCAGCAGCTCCGGGACAGGAGTAACCCAAGAGACCCAGTACTTC	CASSSGTGVTQETQYF
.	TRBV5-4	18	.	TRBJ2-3	TGTGCCAGCAGCCTCGGGGGTGGTGGATATTCTAGCACAGATACGCAGTATTTT	CASSLGGGGYSSTDTQYF
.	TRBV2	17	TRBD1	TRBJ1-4	TGTGCCAGCAGTTGGGGACAGCTTTTTGGGGCTAATGAAAAACTGTTTTTT	CASSWGQLFGANEKLFF
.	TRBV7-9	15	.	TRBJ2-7	TGTGCCAGCAGCTCAGGGCCCGACCTGCCCTACGAGCAGTACTTC	CASSSGPDLPYEQYF
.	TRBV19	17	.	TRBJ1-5	TGTGCCAGTAGTGTCTTTGGAGGAACCTATAGCAATCAGCCCCAGCATTTT	CASSVFGGTYSNQPQHF
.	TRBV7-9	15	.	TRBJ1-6	TGTGCCAGCAGCCTCGACAACAGCGGGATCGTACCCCTCCACTTT	CASSLDNSGIVPLHF
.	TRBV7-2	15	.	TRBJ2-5	TGTGCCAGCAGCTCCGGAACGGGGGGCGAGGGGACCCAGTACTTC	CASSSGTGGEGTQYF
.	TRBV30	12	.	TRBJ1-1	TGTGCCTGGAGGGGCGTGGACACTGAAGCTTTCTTT	CAWRGVDTEAFF
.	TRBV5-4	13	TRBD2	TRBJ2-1	TGTGCCAGCAGCTCTGGGACTAGCGGAGAGCAGTTCTTC	CASSSGTSGEQFF